This passage covers 22 T cell receptor beta chains from one sample sequenced in a study of siplizumab effects on memory and regulatory T cells. Data came from immunoSEQ multiplex PCR; TCRdb stores just in-frame clones and leaves some out. The sample includes over 65,000 clones, around 93% seen only once; the top ten take roughly 5.2%. The source material was CD8+ T cells sorted from blood. These receptors were collected from a human donor in good health.

The V gene is TRBV5-1, the J gene TRBJ2-7; no reliable D call. CDR1 is SGHRS and CDR2 is YFSETQ in the germline V gene. Trimming took 0 bases from V and 0 from J, leaving 7 bases between them. The CDR3 totals 14 residues. The CDR3 reads CASSLVYSSYEQYF. The CDR3 bases are TGCGCCAGCAGCTTGGTATACAGCTCCTACGAGCAGTACTTC.

The gene calls are TRBV2 and TRBJ2-7; D gene unclear. There are 11 residues in the CDR3. Germline V CDR1 and CDR2: SNHLY, FYNNEI. Trimming cost V 9 bases and J 3 bases, with 9 bases left between them. CDR3 bases: TGTGCCAGTTTGGACGGCTACGAGCAGTACTTC. It specifies CASLDGYEQYF.

The V and J genes are TRBV9 and TRBJ2-3; D unclear. The CDR3 has 11 amino acids. From germline, CDR1 is SGDLS and CDR2 YYNGEE. V gave up 5 bases and J gave up 8 bases, with 9 bases separating them. The CDR3 sequence: CASSAPGTQYF. DNA of the CDR3: TGTGCCAGCAGTGCCCCGGGTACGCAGTATTTT.

The chain couples TRBV4-1 to TRBJ2-3; TRBD2 agrees at 7 bases. The CDR3 has 14 residues. The trim removed 0 bases at V and 4 bases at J, leaving 1 base unmatched. Per germline, CDR1 MGHRA and CDR2 YSYEKL. CDR3 protein: CASSQDGGADTQYF. CDR3 DNA sequence: TGCGCCAGCAGCCAAGATGGGGGGGCAGATACGCAGTATTTT.

This chain connects TRBV7-9 to TRBJ1-1; no definite D call. With 5 bases removed from V and 0 bases from J, the gap between germline ends came to 13 bases. Germline CDR1 is SEHNR and CDR2 is FQNEAQ (reference sequence). The CDR3 sequence is 15 residues long. The CDR3 sequence is CASSETNSMNTEAFF. CDR3 nucleotides: TGTGCCAGCAGCGAGACTAATTCCATGAACACTGAAGCTTTCTTT.

The chain uses TRBV20-1 and TRBJ1-2, with D unresolved. The ends were cut back, 5 bases at V and 7 bases at J, with 2 bases in the middle. This CDR3 region has 8 residues. Germline lookup yields CDR1 DFQATT and CDR2 SNEGSKA (reference sequence). The chain's CDR3 is CSAGGYTF. The CDR3 nucleotides read TGCAGTGCTGGTGGCTACACCTTC.

The gene calls are TRBV21-1 and TRBJ1-1. TRBV21-1 is annotated as a pseudogene. The length of the CDR3 is 14 residues. The CDR3 spells CASDIGGRNTEAFF. For the CDR3, the DNA is TGTGCCAGCGACATCGGGGGGCGGAACACTGAAGCTTTCTTT.

V gene TRBV29-1 combines with J gene TRBJ1-1, with D maybe TRBD1 (6 bases). The V gene's germline CDR1 is SQVTM and CDR2 ANQGSEA. The CDR3 extends over 12 amino acids. The V end was cut by 4 bases, the J end by 5 bases, with 11 bases between. CDR3 region: CSVGVQGTEAFF. Written as DNA, the CDR3 is TGCAGCGTTGGGGTCCAGGGGACTGAAGCTTTCTTT. The full variable domain, with the rest looked up from reference TRBV29-1 and TRBJ1-1, is SAVISQKPSRDICQRGTSLTIQCQVDSQVTMMFWYRQQPGQSLTLIATANQGSEATYESGFVIDKFPISRPNLTFSTLTVSNMSPEDSSIYLCSVGVQGTEAFFGQGTRLTVV.

This CDR3 is CASSWGGDLSGNTIYF. The CDR3 DNA follows: TGTGCCAGCAGCTGGGGGGGGGACCTCTCTGGAAACACCATATATTTT. V and J are TRBV5-4 and TRBJ1-3, with D possibly TRBD1 on 5 matching bases. The V and J ends lost 3 bases and 0 bases respectively, with 13 bases between them. This CDR3 is 16 amino acids long. Germline V gene lookup returns CDR1 SGHNT and CDR2 YYREEE (reference sequence).

In this sample, this clone turned up once. The J gene is TRBJ1-5, the V gene TRBV30; D may be TRBD1 (5 bases). The CDR3 extends over 14 amino acids. Germline assignment: CDR1 GTSNPN and CDR2 SVGIG (reference sequence). The V end lost 2 bases, the J end lost 5 bases, and 13 bases lay between the germline ends. CDR3 sequence (DNA): TGTGCCTGGAGTACTAACAGGTACGATCAGCCCCAGCATTTT. Translated: CAWSTNRYDQPQHF.

This sequence joins TRBV9 and TRBJ1-1, with D perhaps TRBD1 (5 bases). The ends were cut back, 2 bases at V and 0 bases at J, with 14 bases in the middle. CDR3 size: 16 residues. CDR1 is SGDLS, CDR2 YYNGEE, per germline. CDR3 in DNA: TGTGCCAGCAGCGTTGGGGGGACGGCGCTGAACACTGAAGCTTTCTTT. Protein sequence: CASSVGGTALNTEAFF. Variable domain in full (rest from reference TRBV9 and TRBJ1-1): DSGVTQTPKHLITATGQRVTLRCSPRSGDLSVYWYQQSLDQGLQFLIQYYNGEERAKGNILERFSAQQFPDLHSELNLSSLELGDSALYFCASSVGGTALNTEAFFGQGTRLTVV.

The chain combines TRBV6-6 with TRBJ2-1; D remains unclear. In germline, CDR1 is MNHNY, CDR2 SVGAGI (reference sequence). CDR3 size: 13 residues. V gave up 7 bases and J gave up 4 bases, with 11 bases separating them. The CDR3 DNA sequence: TGTGCCAGCACCGCGACGGAATACAATGAGCAGTTCTTC. Translated: CASTATEYNEQFF.

The chain employs TRBV9 and TRBJ2-3; D gene unclear. This CDR3 region has 12 residues. The V end lost 3 bases, the J end lost 0 bases, and 2 bases lay between the germline ends. Germline V gives CDR1 SGDLS, CDR2 YYNGEE. The CDR3 nucleotides read TGTGCCAGCAGCGAGAGCACAGATACGCAGTATTTT. This codes for CASSESTDTQYF.

The V call is TRBV5-4, the J call TRBJ2-5; TRBD2 aligns across 11 bases. V gave up 3 bases and J gave up 5 bases; unmatched junction bases: 3. This CDR3 has 14 residues. Germline loops: CDR1 SGHNT, CDR2 YYREEE (reference sequence). DNA of the CDR3: TGTGCCAGCAGCTCCGGGACTAGCGGTGAGACCCAGTACTTC. The encoded protein is CASSSGTSGETQYF.

The rearrangement uses TRBV10-3 and TRBJ2-2, with 10 nucleotides matching TRBD1. J gave up 3 bases and V 8 bases, and 3 bases lay outside the gene matches. Looked up from germline, CDR1 is ENHRY and CDR2 is SYGVKD. The CDR3 totals 14 residues. CDR3 DNA: TGTGCCATCGAAGGACAGGGGGACACCGGGGAGCTGTTTTTT. Translating it yields CAIEGQGDTGELFF.

This CDR3 is CASSFGTSLDGELFF. The DNA of the CDR3 is TGTGCCAGCAGTTTCGGGACTAGCTTGGACGGGGAGCTGTTTTTT. The chain is built from TRBV27 and TRBJ2-2; TRBD2 matches 9 bases. The CDR3 totals 15 residues. The V gene end was trimmed by 3 bases and the J gene end by 7 bases; junction bases not matched to a gene: 6. CDR1 is MNHEY and CDR2 is SMNVEV in the germline V gene (reference sequence).

The chain joins TRBV4-3 to TRBJ2-3, with D perhaps matching TRBD1 (5 bases). The CDR3 consists of 15 residues. V lost 4 bases and J 4 bases, leaving 15 bases between the germline ends. The germline CDR1 and CDR2 sequences are LGHNA and YSLEER. The CDR3 protein is CASSRGRGTPDTQYF. Written as DNA, the CDR3 is TGCGCCAGCAGCCGTGGAAGGGGAACCCCAGATACGCAGTATTTT.

CDR3 coding DNA: TGCGCCAGCAGCCAAGATGGGGGGCCCAATCAGCCCCAGCATTTT. Translating gives CASSQDGGPNQPQHF. The rearrangement links TRBV4-1 to TRBJ1-5; D might be TRBD1 (6 bases). The germline V and J ends were trimmed by 0 bases and 3 bases, with 9 bases remaining between them. This CDR3 comprises 15 residues. CDR1 and CDR2 from the germline V gene are MGHRA and YSYEKL.

The V and J genes are TRBV6-5 and TRBJ2-5, with D tentatively TRBD2 (5 bases). With 2 bases removed from V and 0 bases from J, the gap between germline ends came to 13 bases. The CDR3 consists of 16 residues. Germline V gives CDR1 MNHEY, CDR2 SVGAGI. CDR3 nucleotides: TGTGCCAGCAGTTACGTATTGGGAGACAACCAAGAGACCCAGTACTTC. It translates to CASSYVLGDNQETQYF.

This chain joins TRBV7-2 and TRBJ2-7, with a weak D call TRBD1 (5 bases). The CDR3 totals 13 residues. Trimming cost V 2 bases and J 4 bases, with 9 bases left between them. CDR1 is SGHTA and CDR2 is FQGNSA in the germline V gene. The CDR3 protein is CASSLTPGYEQYF. The CDR3 DNA reads as TGTGCCAGCAGCTTAACTCCAGGGTACGAGCAGTACTTC. The variable domain in full, completed from reference TRBV7-2 and TRBJ2-7, reads GAGVSQSPSNKVTEKGKDVELRCDPISGHTALYWYRQSLGQGLEFLIYFQGNSAPDKSGLPSDRFSAERTGGSVSTLTIQRTQQEDSAVYLCASSLTPGYEQYFGPGTRLTVT.

A single count supports this clone. The V call is TRBV5-4, the J call TRBJ1-3; no definite D call. The germline CDR1 and CDR2 sequences are SGHNT and YYREEE (reference sequence). CDR3 length: 16 residues. V lost 0 bases to trimming and J lost 0 bases, with 10 bases between them. Here the CDR3 DNA reads TGTGCCAGCAGCTTGGTCGCAGGAAGCTCTGGAAACACCATATATTTT. Encoded protein: CASSLVAGSSGNTIYF.

The chain is built from TRBV5-6 and TRBJ2-5; 7 bases line up with TRBD1. CDR1 is SGHDT, CDR2 YYEEEE, per germline. Trimming at V came to 5 bases and at J to 5 bases, leaving 15 bases not matched to a gene. The CDR3 covers 16 residues. DNA for the CDR3: TGTGCCAGCAGGGCACAGGGGAACGAGCCAGGGGAGACCCAGTACTTC. It translates to CASRAQGNEPGETQYF.